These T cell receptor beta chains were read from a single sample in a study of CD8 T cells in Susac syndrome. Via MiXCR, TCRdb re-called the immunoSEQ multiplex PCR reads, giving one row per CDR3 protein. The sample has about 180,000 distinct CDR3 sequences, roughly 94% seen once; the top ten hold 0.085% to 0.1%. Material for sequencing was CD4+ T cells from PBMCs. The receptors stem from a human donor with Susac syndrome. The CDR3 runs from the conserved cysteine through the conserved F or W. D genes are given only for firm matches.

CASLEGEGTDTQYF	TRBV2	TRBJ2-3	-	14
CASCPNTGDPAQFF	TRBV18	TRBJ2-1	-	14
CASSQPGGTNYEQYF	TRBV6-2/TRBV6-3	TRBJ2-7	TRBD1	15
CASSYVISGANVLTF	TRBV6-5	TRBJ2-6	-	15
CASSQRKAYF	TRBV23-1	TRBJ2-7	-	10
CASADPPNRFMNTEAFF	TRBV14	TRBJ1-1	-	17
CASSLSTGGEQYF	TRBV5-1	TRBJ2-7	TRBD1	13
CSANAGGGGETQYF	TRBV20-1	TRBJ2-5	TRBD1	14
CASSLVVSNQPQHF	TRBV7-2	TRBJ1-5	-	14
CASSQSLALSNQPQHF	TRBV4-1	TRBJ1-5	-	16
CSATGTGGNQPQHF	TRBV20-1	TRBJ1-5	TRBD1	14
CASSDLVGQAYEQYF	TRBV6-6	TRBJ2-7	-	15
CASLRDGSNTEAFF	TRBV6-2/TRBV6-3	TRBJ1-1	-	14
CASRDRKRDTEAFF	TRBV5-1	TRBJ1-1	TRBD1	14
CASSQDKAGQYNEQFF	TRBV4-3	TRBJ2-1	TRBD2	16
CASSFRTSRGDEQFF	TRBV2	TRBJ2-1	TRBD2	15
CASSLSGGLYEQYF	TRBV6-5	TRBJ2-7	TRBD1	14
CASRFIQDTQYF	TRBV12-3/TRBV12-4	TRBJ2-3	-	12
CASRPGGVFDTGELFF	TRBV6-2/TRBV6-3	TRBJ2-2	-	16
CSSQVAGTEAFF	TRBV29-1	TRBJ1-1	-	12
CASSPTAAGGYNEQFF	TRBV7-2	TRBJ2-1	TRBD1	16
CASSLAGAVHEQYF	TRBV5-4	TRBJ2-7	-	14
CASRTFSGGVDEQFF	TRBV6-5	TRBJ2-1	TRBD2	15
CSLGSGGAPDTQYF	TRBV29-1	TRBJ2-3	TRBD2	14
CASRDRLSSYEQYF	TRBV5-1	TRBJ2-7	-	14
CASSLQAGETQYF	TRBV5-1	TRBJ2-5	-	13
CASSQDRSNNEQYF	TRBV4-3	TRBJ2-7	-	14
CATSRGGTPIGGYTF	TRBV15	TRBJ1-2	-	15
CASSLYRVDQPQHF	TRBV28	TRBJ1-5	-	14
CASKPGQGYEQYF	TRBV2	TRBJ2-7	-	13
CASSQEMREPSYEQYF	TRBV3-1	TRBJ2-7	TRBD2	16
CASSHGGALNEQFF	TRBV28	TRBJ2-1	TRBD2	14
CASSRTGTRSGEQFF	TRBV4-1	TRBJ2-1	TRBD2	15
CAWRDSSNYGYTF	TRBV30	TRBJ1-2	-	13
CATSGTGQGLNSGANVLTF	TRBV15	TRBJ2-6	TRBD1	19
CASTQRETQYF	TRBV2	TRBJ2-5	-	11
CASSQDLVPGPGLYGYTF	TRBV4-2	TRBJ1-2	-	18
CASLGRSSTDTQYF	TRBV7-9	TRBJ2-3	-	14
CASSLDAARTEAFF	TRBV11-2	TRBJ1-1	-	14
CASRQSLLGQGTYEQYF	TRBV5-1	TRBJ2-7	-	17
CSASGGNNEQFF	TRBV20-1	TRBJ2-1	TRBD2	12
CASSQVSTGGEETQYF	TRBV4-2	TRBJ2-5	TRBD1	16
CASRRWTGAETQYF	TRBV27	TRBJ2-5	TRBD1	14
CASSLPVSGTEAFF	TRBV5-6	TRBJ1-1	-	14
CASSRGHYSYNEQFF	TRBV19	TRBJ2-1	-	15
CASSRSTALLNIQYF	TRBV6-6	TRBJ2-4	-	15
CASSPHGGVGDEQFF	TRBV28	TRBJ2-1	-	15